This T cell receptor beta chain originates from a study of CD8+CD57+ T cells in acquired aplastic anemia. Findings of the study overall: There were some 27 CD8+ CDR3 sequences that occurred in both patients and controls.

This clonotype was picked up a small number of times. Its antigen is still unknown. Profiling of TCR beta VDJ combinations and CDR3 sequences used genomic DNA as template. TCRdb fed the reads into MiXCR, producing one record per CDR3 protein. This table has about 42,000 distinct CDR3 sequences, about 65% appearing once. The ends lost 1 base at V and 2 bases at J; junction bases unmatched: 3. Germline loops: CDR1 SGDLS, CDR2 YYNGEE. The CDR3 is made up of 14 amino acids. Sample: sorted CD4+, CD8+, or CD8+CD57+ T cells (not recorded which) from PBMCs. The rearrangement links TRBV9 to TRBJ2-7; 7 nucleotides match TRBD1. This sequence was found in a human donor in good health, serving as a control. The CDR3 sequence is CASSVTGTAYEQYF. The CDR3 nucleotides read TGTGCCAGCAGCGTAACCGGGACAGCCTACGAGCAGTACTTC. Full variable domain (missing parts from reference TRBV9 and TRBJ2-7): DSGVTQTPKHLITATGQRVTLRCSPRSGDLSVYWYQQSLDQGLQFLIQYYNGEERAKGNILERFSAQQFPDLHSELNLSSLELGDSALYFCASSVTGTAYEQYFGPGTRLTVT.